The 12 T cell receptor beta chains reported below all come from one sample, sequenced in a study of T-cell reconstitution after alpha-beta-depleted transplantation in children. Unique molecular identifiers were incorporated during preparation of the TCRbeta library. TCRdb re-called the PCR reads with MiXCR, one entry per CDR3 protein. The sample shows roughly 200,000 distinct CDR3 sequences, roughly 9.1% of them seen only once. The sample consisted of PBMCs, mostly from graft donor cells, taken 360 days after TCRalphabeta/CD19-depleted stem cell transplant. The receptors come from a male patient between 2 and 15 years old who had a stem cell transplant for acute myeloid leukemia, so the T cells may come from the graft donor.

There are a few counts of this clonotype. The J gene is TRBJ1-6, the V gene TRBV12-3 or TRBV12-4; D uncertain. V was pared by 4 bases and J by 10 bases, with 17 bases between. The CDR3 runs 15 residues. The CDR3 loop reads CASSWGPPPLSPLHF. Written as DNA, the CDR3 is TGTGCCAGCAGTTGGGGTCCACCCCCTTTGTCACCCCTCCACTTT.

This clonotype has a handful of counts. This rearrangement joins TRBV12-3 or TRBV12-4 to TRBJ2-1; possible D gene TRBD2, 6 bases. V gave up 5 bases and J gave up 15 bases, with 14 bases separating them. This CDR3 contains 11 residues. CDR3 bases: TGTGCCAGCAGTCAGGGACTGAGTCCGTTCTTC. Translating gives CASSQGLSPFF.

J is TRBJ2-5 and V is TRBV14, with 8 bases aligning to TRBD2. The trim removed 5 bases at V and 2 bases at J, leaving 7 bases unmatched. The CDR3 spans 15 residues. Per germline, CDR1 SGHDN and CDR2 FVKESK. In nucleotides, the CDR3 is TGTGCCAGCAGCTGCGGGACTAGTCCGCAAGAGACCCAGTACTTC. Protein sequence: CASSCGTSPQETQYF.

The chain is built from TRBV14 and TRBJ1-1; D uncertain. Trimming pared 4 bases from V and 5 bases from J, leaving 14 bases between. The CDR3 is 14 residues long. Germline CDR1 SGHDN, CDR2 FVKESK. Here the CDR3 reads CASSRDHIRTEAFF. The CDR3 DNA reads TGTGCCAGCAGCCGGGATCACATAAGGACTGAAGCTTTCTTT.

This clonotype was counted only a few times. The chain couples TRBV27 to TRBJ1-1; 7 bases match TRBD1. With 5 bases clipped from V and 3 bases from J, the junction kept 21 bases outside the gene matches. This CDR3 comprises 19 residues. Germline CDR1 is MNHEY and CDR2 is SMNVEV (reference sequence). The CDR3 here is CASSRHNPGQSFIHTEAFF. The CDR3 nucleotides are TGTGCCAGCAGTCGACACAATCCGGGACAGAGTTTCATCCACACTGAAGCTTTCTTT.

This clonotype was seen repeatedly, ten times or more. The V gene is TRBV28, the J gene TRBJ2-1; 9 nucleotides line up with TRBD1. The CDR3 has 15 residues. V gave up 3 bases and J gave up 7 bases; unmatched junction bases: 7. The V gene's germline CDR1 is MDHEN and CDR2 SYDVKM. This CDR3 reads CASSFSGTGRNEQFF. CDR3 in DNA: TGTGCCAGCAGTTTCTCCGGGACAGGGAGAAATGAGCAGTTCTTC.

This clonotype was observed a handful of times. The rearrangement links TRBV4-3 to TRBJ2-1; D perhaps matches TRBD2 (6 bases). Trimming stripped 1 base from V and 6 bases from J, with 13 bases between. This CDR3 comprises 15 residues. Germline loops: CDR1 LGHNA, CDR2 YSLEER. For the CDR3, the DNA is TGCGCCAGCAGCCAAGGTCGGCCGGGAGTCAATGAGCAGTTCTTC. The encoded protein is CASSQGRPGVNEQFF.

This clonotype was observed a few times. The chain couples TRBV28 to TRBJ1-1, with a tentative D call TRBD1 (6 bases). CDR1 is MDHEN and CDR2 is SYDVKM in the germline V gene. Deletions cut 3 bases from V and 0 bases from J, with 11 bases between. This CDR3 has 15 amino acids. The CDR3 here is CASSFWGALNTEAFF. The DNA of the CDR3 is TGTGCCAGCAGTTTCTGGGGGGCGCTGAACACTGAAGCTTTCTTT.

This clonotype was picked up many times. V gene TRBV5-1 combines with J gene TRBJ2-1; 9 bases agree with TRBD1. This CDR3 is 14 amino acids long. Unmatched junction bases numbered 7, after V lost 4 bases and J lost 8 bases. The germline V gene has CDR1 SGHRS and CDR2 YFSETQ. CDR3 amino acids: CASSALRTGDEQFF. The CDR3 region has the DNA TGCGCCAGCAGCGCACTACGGACAGGGGATGAGCAGTTCTTC.

The CDR3 loop is CASRRGGNEQFF. DNA of the CDR3: TGCGCCAGCCGGCGTGGAGGGAATGAGCAGTTCTTC. The chain links TRBV5-1 to TRBJ2-1, with D perhaps TRBD2 (6 bases). Trimming took off 7 bases at V and 7 bases at J, with 12 bases between the two ends. Germline V gene lookup returns CDR1 SGHRS and CDR2 YFSETQ. The CDR3 covers 12 residues.

This clonotype was detected many times. The rearrangement joins TRBV7-2 to TRBJ1-5; no clear D gene. Trimming left V 1 base short and J 5 bases short, with 6 bases between. The CDR3 totals 13 residues. Germline V lookup: CDR1 SGHTA, CDR2 FQGNSA. The CDR3 protein is CASSLEIYQPQHF. The CDR3 nucleotides are TGTGCCAGCAGCTTAGAGATTTATCAGCCCCAGCATTTT. Based on the CDR3 plus reference TRBV7-2 and TRBJ1-5, the full variable domain is GAGVSQSPSNKVTEKGKDVELRCDPISGHTALYWYRQSLGQGLEFLIYFQGNSAPDKSGLPSDRFSAERTGGSVSTLTIQRTQQEDSAVYLCASSLEIYQPQHFGDGTRLSIL.

This clonotype showed up many times. At one of its ends the junction is not consistent with the germline gene, which may arise from a read error. The chain employs TRBV7-7 and TRBJ2-7; 8 bases line up with TRBD2. The CDR3 is made up of 17 amino acids. Germline CDR1 is SSHAT and CDR2 is FNYEAQ (reference sequence). The CDR3 spells CASSLKRETPYSYEQYF. The CDR3 DNA reads TGTGCTAGCAGCTTAAAGCGGGAGACCCCCTACTCCTACGAGCAGTACTTC.